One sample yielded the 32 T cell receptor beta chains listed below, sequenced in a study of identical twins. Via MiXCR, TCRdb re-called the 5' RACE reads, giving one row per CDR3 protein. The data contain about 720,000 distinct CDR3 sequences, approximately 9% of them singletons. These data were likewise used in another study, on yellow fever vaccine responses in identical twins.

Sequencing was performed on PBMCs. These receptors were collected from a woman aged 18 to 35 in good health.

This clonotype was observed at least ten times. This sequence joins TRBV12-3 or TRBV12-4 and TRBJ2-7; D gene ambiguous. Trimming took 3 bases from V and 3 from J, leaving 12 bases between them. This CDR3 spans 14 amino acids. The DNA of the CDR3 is TGTGCCAGCAGTTTCCACAGTTCCAACTACGAGCAGTACTTC. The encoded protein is CASSFHSSNYEQYF.

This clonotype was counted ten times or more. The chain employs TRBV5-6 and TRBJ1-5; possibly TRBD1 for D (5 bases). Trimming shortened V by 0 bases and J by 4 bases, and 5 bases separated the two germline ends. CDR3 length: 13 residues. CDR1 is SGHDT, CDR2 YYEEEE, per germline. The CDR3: CASSLDRNQPQHF. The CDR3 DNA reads TGTGCCAGCAGCTTGGACAGGAATCAGCCCCAGCATTTT.

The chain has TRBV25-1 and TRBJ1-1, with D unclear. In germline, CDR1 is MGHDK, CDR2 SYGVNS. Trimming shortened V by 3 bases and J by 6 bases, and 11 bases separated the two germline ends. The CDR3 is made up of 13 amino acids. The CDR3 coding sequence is TGTGCCAGCAGTGAGGACGGTTGGGCTGAAGCTTTCTTT. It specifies CASSEDGWAEAFF.

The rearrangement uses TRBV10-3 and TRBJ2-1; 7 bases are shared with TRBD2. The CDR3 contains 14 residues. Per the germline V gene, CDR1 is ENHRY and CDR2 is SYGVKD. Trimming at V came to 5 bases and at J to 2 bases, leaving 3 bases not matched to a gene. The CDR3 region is CAISPGLTYNEQFF. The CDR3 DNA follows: TGTGCCATCAGTCCGGGACTAACCTACAATGAGCAGTTCTTC.

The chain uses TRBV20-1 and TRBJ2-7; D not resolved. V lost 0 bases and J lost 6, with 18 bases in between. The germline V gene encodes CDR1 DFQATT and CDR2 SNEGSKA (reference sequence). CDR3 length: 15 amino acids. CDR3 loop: CSAREGGVLRTEQYF. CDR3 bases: TGCAGTGCTAGAGAGGGCGGAGTCCTTCGAACCGAGCAGTACTTC.

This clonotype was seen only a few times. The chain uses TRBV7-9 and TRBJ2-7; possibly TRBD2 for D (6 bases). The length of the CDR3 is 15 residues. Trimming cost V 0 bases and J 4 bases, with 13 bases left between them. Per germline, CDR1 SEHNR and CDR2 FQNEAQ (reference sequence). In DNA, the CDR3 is TGTGCCAGCAGCTTAGCGCGGGGAGAGGGTTACGAGCAGTACTTC. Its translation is CASSLARGEGYEQYF.

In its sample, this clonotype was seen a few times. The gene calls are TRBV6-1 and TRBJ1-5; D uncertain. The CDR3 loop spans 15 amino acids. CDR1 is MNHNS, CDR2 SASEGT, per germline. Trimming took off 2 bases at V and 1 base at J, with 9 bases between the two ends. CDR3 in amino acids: CASSESGVSNQPQHF. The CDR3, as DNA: TGTGCCAGCAGTGAATCCGGGGTGAGCAATCAGCCCCAGCATTTT.

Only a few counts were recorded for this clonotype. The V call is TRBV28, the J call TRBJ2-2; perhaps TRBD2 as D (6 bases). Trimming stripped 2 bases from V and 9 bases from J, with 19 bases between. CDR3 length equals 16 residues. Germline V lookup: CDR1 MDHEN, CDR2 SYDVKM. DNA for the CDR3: TGTGCCAGCAGTTTAGGTCTAGCGACATTTGGCCGGGAGCTGTTTTTT. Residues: CASSLGLATFGRELFF.

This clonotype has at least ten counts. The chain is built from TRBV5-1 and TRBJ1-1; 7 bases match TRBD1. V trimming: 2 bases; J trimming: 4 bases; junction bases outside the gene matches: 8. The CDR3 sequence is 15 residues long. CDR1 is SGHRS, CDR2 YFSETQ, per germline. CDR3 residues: CASSLDRVSGTEAFF. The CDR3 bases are TGCGCCAGCAGCTTAGACAGGGTCTCGGGCACTGAAGCTTTCTTT.

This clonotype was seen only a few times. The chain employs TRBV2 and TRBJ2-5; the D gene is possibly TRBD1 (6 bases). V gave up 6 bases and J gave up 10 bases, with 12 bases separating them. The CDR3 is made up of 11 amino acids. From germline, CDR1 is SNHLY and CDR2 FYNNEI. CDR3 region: CASSDRGFQYF. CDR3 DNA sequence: TGTGCCAGCAGCGATAGGGGGTTCCAGTACTTC.

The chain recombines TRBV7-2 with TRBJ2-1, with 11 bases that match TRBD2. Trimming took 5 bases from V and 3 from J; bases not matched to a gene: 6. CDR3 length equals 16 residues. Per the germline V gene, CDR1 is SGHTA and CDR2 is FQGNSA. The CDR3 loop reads CASSRLAGNLYNEQFF. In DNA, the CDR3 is TGTGCCAGCAGCCGACTAGCGGGAAACCTCTACAATGAGCAGTTCTTC.

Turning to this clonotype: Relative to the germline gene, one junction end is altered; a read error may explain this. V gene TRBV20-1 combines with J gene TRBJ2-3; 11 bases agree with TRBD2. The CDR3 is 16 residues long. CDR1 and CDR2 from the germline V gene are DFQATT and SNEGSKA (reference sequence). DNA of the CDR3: TGCTGTGCTAGTAAGGCTAGCGGGGGGAACACAGATACGCAGTATTTT. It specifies CCASKASGGNTDTQYF.

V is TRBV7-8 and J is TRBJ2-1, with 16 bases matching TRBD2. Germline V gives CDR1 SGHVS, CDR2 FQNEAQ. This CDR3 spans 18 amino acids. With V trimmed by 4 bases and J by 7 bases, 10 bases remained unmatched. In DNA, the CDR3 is TGTGCCAGCAGCTCGGGACTAGCGGGAGGGCCAAGGTGGAATGAGCAGTTCTTC. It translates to CASSSGLAGGPRWNEQFF.

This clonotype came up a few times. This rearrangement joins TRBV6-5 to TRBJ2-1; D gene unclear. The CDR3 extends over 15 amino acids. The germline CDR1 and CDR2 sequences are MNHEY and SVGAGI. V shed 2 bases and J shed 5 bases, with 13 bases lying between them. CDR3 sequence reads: CASSYLSFGDNEQFF. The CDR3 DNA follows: TGTGCCAGCAGTTACCTTAGCTTTGGGGACAATGAGCAGTTCTTC.

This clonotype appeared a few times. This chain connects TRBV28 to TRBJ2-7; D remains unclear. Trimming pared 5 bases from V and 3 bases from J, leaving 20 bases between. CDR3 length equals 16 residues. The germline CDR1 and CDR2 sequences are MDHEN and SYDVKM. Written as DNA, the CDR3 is TGTGCCAGCAGTGAGACCCAAGACAAGGGTAACTACGAGCAGTACTTC. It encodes CASSETQDKGNYEQYF.

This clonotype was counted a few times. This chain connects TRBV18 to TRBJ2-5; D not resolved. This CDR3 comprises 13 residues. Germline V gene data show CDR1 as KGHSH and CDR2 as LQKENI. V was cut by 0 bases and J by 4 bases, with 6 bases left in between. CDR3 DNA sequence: TGTGCCAGCTCACCACCGAGTACAGAGACCCAGTACTTC. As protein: CASSPPSTETQYF.

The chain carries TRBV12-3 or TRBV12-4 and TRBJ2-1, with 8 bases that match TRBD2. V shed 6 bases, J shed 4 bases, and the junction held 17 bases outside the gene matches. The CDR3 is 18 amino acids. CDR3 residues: CASSLRPLLAGPYNEQFF. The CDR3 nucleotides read TGTGCCAGCAGCCTACGCCCCCTCCTAGCGGGCCCGTACAATGAGCAGTTCTTC.

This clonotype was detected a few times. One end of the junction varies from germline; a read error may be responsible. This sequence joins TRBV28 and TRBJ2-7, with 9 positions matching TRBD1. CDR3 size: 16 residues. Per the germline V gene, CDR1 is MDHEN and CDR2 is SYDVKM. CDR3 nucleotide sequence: TGTGCTAGCAGTTCCAGCCCGGGACAGGGTACGGGGGAGCAGTACTTC. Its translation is CASSSSPGQGTGEQYF. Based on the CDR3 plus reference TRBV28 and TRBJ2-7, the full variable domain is DVKVTQSSRYLVKRTGEKVFLECVQDMDHENMFWYRQDPGLGLRLIYFSYDVKMKEKGDIPEGYSVSREKKERFSLILESASTNQTSMYLCASSSSPGQGTGEQYFGPGTRLTVT.

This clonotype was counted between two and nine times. The CDR3 sequence is CASSDSWGANVLTF. The CDR3, as DNA: TGTGCCAGCAGTGACTCGTGGGGGGCCAACGTCCTGACTTTC. V is TRBV6-4 and J is TRBJ2-6; no firm D call. Germline V lookup: CDR1 MRHNA, CDR2 SNTAGT. With 0 bases removed from V and 4 bases from J, the gap between germline ends came to 4 bases. The CDR3 sequence is 14 residues long.

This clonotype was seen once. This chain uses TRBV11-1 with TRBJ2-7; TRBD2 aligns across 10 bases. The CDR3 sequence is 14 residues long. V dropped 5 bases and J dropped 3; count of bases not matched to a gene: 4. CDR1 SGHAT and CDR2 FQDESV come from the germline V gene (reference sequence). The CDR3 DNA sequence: TGTGCCAGCAGCCACGGACTAGCGGACTACGAGCAGTACTTC. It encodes CASSHGLADYEQYF.

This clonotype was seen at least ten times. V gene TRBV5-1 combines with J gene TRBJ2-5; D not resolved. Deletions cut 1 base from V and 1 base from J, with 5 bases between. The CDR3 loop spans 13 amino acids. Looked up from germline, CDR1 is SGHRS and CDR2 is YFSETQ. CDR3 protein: CASSLNVQETQYF. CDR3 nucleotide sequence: TGCGCCAGCAGCTTGAACGTCCAAGAGACCCAGTACTTC.

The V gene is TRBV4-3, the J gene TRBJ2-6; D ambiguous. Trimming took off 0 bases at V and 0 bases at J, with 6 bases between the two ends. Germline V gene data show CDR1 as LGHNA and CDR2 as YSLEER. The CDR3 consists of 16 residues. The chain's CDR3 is CASSQEVSSGANVLTF. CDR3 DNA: TGCGCCAGCAGCCAAGAGGTATCCTCTGGGGCCAACGTCCTGACTTTC.

DNA for the CDR3: TGTGCCAGCAGTTTTAGTGGGAAAAACACTGAAGCTTTCTTT. Protein product: CASSFSGKNTEAFF. The chain is built from TRBV28 and TRBJ1-1, with unresolved D. There are 14 residues in the CDR3. V was clipped by 3 bases and J by 2 bases, with 10 bases between them. Per germline, CDR1 MDHEN and CDR2 SYDVKM.

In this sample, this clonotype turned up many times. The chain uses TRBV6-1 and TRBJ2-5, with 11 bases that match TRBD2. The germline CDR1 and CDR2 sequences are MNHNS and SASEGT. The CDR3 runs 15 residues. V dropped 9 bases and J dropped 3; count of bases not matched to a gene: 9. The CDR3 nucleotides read TGTGCCAGTGGAACCCCGGGACTAGCGGAAGAGACCCAGTACTTC. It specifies CASGTPGLAEETQYF.

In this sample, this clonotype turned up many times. The CDR3: CASSSTQDLNTEAFF. For the CDR3, the DNA is TGTGCCAGCAGTTCGACCCAGGACCTGAACACTGAAGCTTTCTTT. This chain joins TRBV12-3 or TRBV12-4 and TRBJ1-1; D is uncertain. V was pared by 4 bases and J by 0 bases, with 12 bases between. The CDR3 has 15 residues.

CDR3 sequence (DNA): TGTGCCAGCACCGGGACAGCGAGCTATGGCTACACCTTC. Translation gives CASTGTASYGYTF. This chain connects TRBV9 to TRBJ1-2, with 7 bases fitting TRBD1. The CDR3 totals 13 residues. Trimming at V came to 6 bases and at J to 4 bases, leaving 6 bases not matched to a gene. Germline V gene lookup returns CDR1 SGDLS and CDR2 YYNGEE.

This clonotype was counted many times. The CDR3 is CATSEGGAGKETQYF. The CDR3 nucleotides are TGTGCCACCAGTGAAGGAGGAGCGGGGAAAGAGACCCAGTACTTC. The chain is built from TRBV24-1 and TRBJ2-5; 7 nucleotides line up with TRBD2. Germline CDR1 KGHDR, CDR2 SFDVKD. The CDR3 totals 15 residues. V dropped 4 bases and J dropped 3; count of bases not matched to a gene: 7.

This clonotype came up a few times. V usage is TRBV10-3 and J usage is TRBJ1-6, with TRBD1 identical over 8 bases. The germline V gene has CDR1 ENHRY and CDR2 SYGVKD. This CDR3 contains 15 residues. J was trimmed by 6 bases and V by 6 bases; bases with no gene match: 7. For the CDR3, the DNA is TGTGCCATCAGCACGGACAGGGCTCTTAATTCACCCCTCCACTTT. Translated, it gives CAISTDRALNSPLHF.

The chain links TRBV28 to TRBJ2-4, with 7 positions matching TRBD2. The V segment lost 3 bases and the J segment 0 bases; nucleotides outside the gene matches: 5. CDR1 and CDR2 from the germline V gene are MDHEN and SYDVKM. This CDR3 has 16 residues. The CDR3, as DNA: TGTGCCAGCAGTTTCCAGGGAGGGTTAGCCAAAAACATTCAGTACTTC. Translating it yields CASSFQGGLAKNIQYF.

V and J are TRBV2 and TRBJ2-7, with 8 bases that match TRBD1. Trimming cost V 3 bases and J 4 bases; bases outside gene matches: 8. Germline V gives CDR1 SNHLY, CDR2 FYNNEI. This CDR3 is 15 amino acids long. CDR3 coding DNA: TGTGCCAGCAGTGAGGACAGGGCGAGGGGATACGAGCAGTACTTC. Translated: CASSEDRARGYEQYF.

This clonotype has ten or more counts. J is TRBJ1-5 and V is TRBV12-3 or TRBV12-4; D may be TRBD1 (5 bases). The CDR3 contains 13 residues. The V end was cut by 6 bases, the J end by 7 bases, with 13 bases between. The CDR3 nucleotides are TGTGCCAGCAGAAAGAGGGGAGGCCAGCCCCAGCATTTT. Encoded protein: CASRKRGGQPQHF.

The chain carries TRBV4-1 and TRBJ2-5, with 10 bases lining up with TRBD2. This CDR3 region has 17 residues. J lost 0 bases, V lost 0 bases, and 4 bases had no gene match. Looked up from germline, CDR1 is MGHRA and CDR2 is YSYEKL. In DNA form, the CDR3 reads TGCGCCAGCAGCCAAGATCGTACTAGCGGGGACCAAGAGACCCAGTACTTC. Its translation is CASSQDRTSGDQETQYF.